This T cell receptor (beta chain) was found in a study of Ad26.COV2.S vaccination and SARS-CoV-2 variants. Broader study findings: Placebo recipients and vaccine recipients were similar in non-spike TCR breadth.

On this clone itself: Its antigen is as yet unknown.

The length of the CDR3 is 14 residues. Trimming took 1 base from V and 9 from J, leaving 13 bases between them. Germline CDR1 and CDR2: MGHRA and YSYEKL. Sequenced by immunoSEQ multiplex PCR; TCRdb stores in-frame clones only, minus some. The sample holds 150,000 to 200,000 clones, 87% seen once. The sample in question was peripheral blood, obtained after recovery from COVID-19. The chain couples TRBV4-1 to TRBJ2-1; D call uncertain. This sequence originates from a human donor who had recovered from COVID-19. CDR3 sequence: CASSQVALYVEQFF. Written as DNA, the CDR3 is TGCGCCAGCAGCCAAGTAGCCCTTTATGTTGAGCAGTTCTTC.